This T cell receptor (beta chain) is drawn from a study of T cell repertoires in cytomegalovirus infection. Study at large: The study used recently identified HLA-C-restricted and well-studied HLA-B-restricted CMV epitopes. Study observations and caveats: HLA-C-restricted, CMV-specific TCR beta clonotypes were dominant ex vivo.

Concerning this clonotype: What it binds is unknown.

TCRdb passed the reads through MiXCR, listing each CDR3 protein once. Of around 300,000 distinct CDR3 sequences listed, about 20% are singletons. The germline CDR1 and CDR2 sequences are SGHAT and FQNNGV. The ends were cut back, 5 bases at V and 2 bases at J, with 16 bases in the middle. This CDR3 contains 16 residues. The clonotype was recovered from a human donor in good health (CMV status not recorded). Some clones in this sample may be carry-over from other donors' samples. The sample was cultured PBMCs, taken from culture after CMV antigen stimulation. The V gene is TRBV11-2, the J gene TRBJ1-3; a weak D match, TRBD1 (5 bases). In nucleotides, the CDR3 is TGTGCCAGCAGCCTCAGGGCGAGGGGCACTGGAAACACCATATATTTT. Amino acids: CASSLRARGTGNTIYF.